The 20 T cell receptor beta chains below all came from one sample that was sequenced in a study of blood T cell repertoires in COVID-19 (dated by TCRdb to about 2020). Library preparation used the immunoSEQ multiplex PCR assay. Held by TCRdb, this immuneACCESS table contains in-frame sequences only and omits some clones. Under half of the omission traces to an unresolved V gene where checked; the cause of the rest is unknown. The sample yields around 160,000 clones; around four fifths were counted once. The ten largest make up roughly 13% of the sample. The sequencing sample was made of PBMCs or T cells enriched from blood (not recorded which). The receptors stem from a woman aged 60-75 years who had recovered from COVID-19.

This chain links TRBV4-1 with TRBJ2-2; D possibly corresponds to TRBD2 (6 bases). Germline CDR1 reads MGHRA; CDR2 reads YSYEKL. This CDR3 is 18 amino acids long. The V end was cut by 1 base, the J end by 0 bases, with 15 bases between. CDR3 in amino acids: CASSQALGGGTNTGELFF. Written as DNA, the CDR3 is TGCGCCAGCAGCCAAGCGCTTGGTGGCGGGACGAACACCGGGGAGCTGTTTTTT.

The chain joins TRBV9 to TRBJ1-3, with 7 bases lining up with TRBD1. The CDR3 runs 15 residues. Germline lookup yields CDR1 SGDLS and CDR2 YYNGEE. Losses at the gene ends were 3 bases for V and 3 bases for J; bases not matched to a gene: 6. CDR3 in amino acids: CASSGGGRFGNTIYF. DNA of the CDR3: TGTGCCAGCAGCGGAGGGGGCCGGTTTGGAAACACCATATATTTT.

V gene TRBV9 combines with J gene TRBJ1-1, with no clear D. The CDR3 totals 15 residues. V was clipped by 0 bases and J by 5 bases, with 14 bases between them. Germline V CDR1 and CDR2: SGDLS, YYNGEE. CDR3 amino acids: CASSVGLNEVTEAFF. CDR3 in DNA: TGTGCCAGCAGCGTAGGTCTTAATGAGGTAACTGAAGCTTTCTTT. Full variable domain (missing parts from reference TRBV9 and TRBJ1-1): DSGVTQTPKHLITATGQRVTLRCSPRSGDLSVYWYQQSLDQGLQFLIQYYNGEERAKGNILERFSAQQFPDLHSELNLSSLELGDSALYFCASSVGLNEVTEAFFGQGTRLTVV.

This clone occurred once. The chain couples TRBV19 to TRBJ2-7; tentative D call: TRBD1 (6 bases). Germline V gives CDR1 LNHDA, CDR2 SQIVND (reference sequence). The V and J ends lost 4 bases and 2 bases respectively, with 12 bases between them. CDR3 length equals 14 residues. Here the CDR3 DNA reads TGTGCCAGTAGTAGCGACAGGAACCCCTACGAGCAGTACTTC. This translates into CASSSDRNPYEQYF.

The CDR3 DNA sequence: TGTGCTAGTGGTTCCCGACTAGCGGGGGCGAAATCTTATGAGCAGTTCTTC. It is translated as CASGSRLAGAKSYEQFF. This chain links TRBV12-5 with TRBJ2-1; 12 bases map to TRBD2. The germline CDR1 and CDR2 sequences are LGHNT and FRNRAP. After removal of 4 bases from V and 8 bases from J, the junction contained 12 bases not matched to a gene. The CDR3 runs 17 residues.

The rearrangement joins TRBV5-8 to TRBJ1-2; 7 nucleotides align to TRBD1. This CDR3 is 15 amino acids long. The junction had 13 bases not matched to a gene; V was cut back by 5 bases and J by 6 bases. The germline CDR1 and CDR2 sequences are SGHTS and YDEGEE. Written as DNA, the CDR3 is TGTGCCAGCAGACTCCGGACAGGCGGTTTCAATGGCTACACCTTC. Translation gives CASRLRTGGFNGYTF.

CDR3 residues: CASSTTDTQYF. The CDR3 DNA reads as TGTGCCAGCAGCACTACAGATACGCAGTATTTT. This chain joins TRBV5-4 and TRBJ2-3; D uncertain. The CDR3 covers 11 residues. Germline CDR1 and CDR2: SGHNT and YYREEE (reference sequence). V shed 4 bases and J shed 3 bases, with 3 bases lying between them.

The chain recombines TRBV5-1 with TRBJ1-2, with 7 positions matching TRBD1. V lost 1 base to trimming and J lost 2 bases; unmatched junction nucleotides: 5. Germline V gene lookup returns CDR1 SGHRS and CDR2 YFSETQ. The CDR3 length is 15 residues. The CDR3 nucleotides read TGCGCCAGCAGCTTGAATACAGGGGCGAACTATGGCTACACCTTC. Translating it yields CASSLNTGANYGYTF.

The chain employs TRBV6-2 or TRBV6-3 and TRBJ1-2; D is possibly TRBD1 (5 bases). Trimming cost V 2 bases and J 10 bases, with 11 bases left between them. From germline, CDR1 is MNHEY and CDR2 SVGEGT. The CDR3 runs 12 residues. In nucleotides, the CDR3 is TGTGCCAGCAGTTACAGAACAGGCTTCTACACCTTC. Translating gives CASSYRTGFYTF.

The CDR3 DNA is TGTGCCAGCAGTTACGCGCAGGCGGGCGGCTACACCTTC. Translation gives CASSYAQAGGYTF. The chain employs TRBV6-5 and TRBJ1-2; D unresolved. The CDR3 is 13 amino acids. V lost 2 bases, J lost 8 bases, and 12 bases lay in between. Germline CDR1 and CDR2: MNHEY and SVGAGI.

V and J are TRBV30 and TRBJ2-3; a weak D match, TRBD1 (5 bases). V was shortened by 2 bases and J by 4 bases, with 10 bases between the two germline ends. The CDR3 runs 13 residues. From germline, CDR1 is GTSNPN and CDR2 SVGIG (reference sequence). The DNA for the CDR3 is TGTGCCTGGAGTTACCAGGGTCCAGATACGCAGTATTTT. Translation: CAWSYQGPDTQYF.

J is TRBJ2-7 and V is TRBV6-5; a weak D match, TRBD2 (6 bases). The DNA matches TRBJ2-5 better at its end, which makes the J call doubtful. Germline V CDR1 and CDR2: MNHEY, SVGAGI. This CDR3 contains 13 residues. The CDR3 protein is CATRDWREETQYF. In DNA, the CDR3 is TGTGCCACCCGAGATTGGAGGGAAGAGACCCAGTACTTC.

This chain links TRBV20-1 with TRBJ1-2; D uncertain. Trimming cost V 3 bases and J 4 bases, with 12 bases left between them. Germline V lookup: CDR1 DFQATT, CDR2 SNEGSKA (reference sequence). This CDR3 region has 13 residues. CDR3 in amino acids: CSASPRSAYGYTF. In nucleotides, the CDR3 is TGCAGTGCTAGTCCCCGGTCTGCCTATGGCTACACCTTC.

To note about this clone: Other DNA sequences in the same sample also yield this CDR3. This chain connects TRBV20-1 to TRBJ2-7, with D perhaps matching TRBD2 (7 bases). CDR1 is DFQATT, CDR2 SNEGSKA, per germline (reference sequence). The CDR3 has 11 residues. Trimming removed 3 bases from V and 6 bases from J, with 9 bases in between. The CDR3 spells CSASGGLEQYF. The CDR3 DNA follows: TGCAGTGCTAGCGGGGGGCTCGAGCAGTACTTC.

CDR3 in amino acids: CASSQQTSGYVQFF. CDR3 DNA: TGCGCCAGCAGCCAACAGACTAGCGGGTACGTCCAGTTCTTC. J is TRBJ2-1 and V is TRBV4-1, with 10 positions matching TRBD2. Germline V gene data show CDR1 as MGHRA and CDR2 as YSYEKL. With V trimmed by 2 bases and J by 13 bases, 8 bases remained unmatched. CDR3 length equals 14 residues.

The chain links TRBV5-1 to TRBJ2-5; 7 positions agree with TRBD2. With 1 base clipped from V and 2 bases from J, the junction kept 5 bases outside the gene matches. Per the germline V gene, CDR1 is SGHRS and CDR2 is YFSETQ. The CDR3 loop spans 15 amino acids. The CDR3, as DNA: TGCGCCAGCAGCTTGTCCGGGAGGCGTCAAGAGACCCAGTACTTC. Translating gives CASSLSGRRQETQYF.

This chain joins TRBV7-2 and TRBJ2-7; 9 bases map to TRBD2. CDR1 and CDR2 from the germline V gene are SGHTA and FQGNSA. V gave up 1 base and J gave up 0 bases; unmatched junction bases: 4. This CDR3 has 16 residues. In DNA, the CDR3 is TGTGCCAGCAGCTTAGGAGTTAGCGGGAGCTCCTACGAGCAGTACTTC. It yields the protein CASSLGVSGSSYEQYF.

This chain uses TRBV4-1 with TRBJ2-7; 14 nucleotides match TRBD2. The CDR3 totals 16 residues. Germline-derived CDR1 and CDR2 are MGHRA and YSYEKL. Unmatched junction bases numbered 3, after V lost 1 base and J lost 4 bases. DNA of the CDR3: TGCGCCAGCAGCCAAGCACGGACTAGCGGGAGGTACGAGCAGTACTTC. As protein: CASSQARTSGRYEQYF.

This chain uses TRBV14 with TRBJ1-1, with D perhaps TRBD1 (5 bases). V lost 1 base and J 6 bases, leaving 6 bases between the germline ends. Germline V CDR1 and CDR2: SGHDN, FVKESK. This CDR3 is 12 amino acids long. CDR3 DNA: TGTGCCAGCAGCCAAGCAGGGTCTGAAGCTTTCTTT. Translated, it gives CASSQAGSEAFF.

As to this clone: This sample also contains other DNA sequences that code for the same CDR3. The chain combines TRBV18 with TRBJ1-1, with D tentatively TRBD1 (6 bases). V was trimmed by 6 bases and J by 0 bases, leaving 8 bases between them. The CDR3 runs 13 residues. The germline V gene has CDR1 KGHSH and CDR2 LQKENI. The CDR3 region has the DNA TGTGCCAGCTCCCGGGACATGAACACTGAAGCTTTCTTT. It codes for CASSRDMNTEAFF.